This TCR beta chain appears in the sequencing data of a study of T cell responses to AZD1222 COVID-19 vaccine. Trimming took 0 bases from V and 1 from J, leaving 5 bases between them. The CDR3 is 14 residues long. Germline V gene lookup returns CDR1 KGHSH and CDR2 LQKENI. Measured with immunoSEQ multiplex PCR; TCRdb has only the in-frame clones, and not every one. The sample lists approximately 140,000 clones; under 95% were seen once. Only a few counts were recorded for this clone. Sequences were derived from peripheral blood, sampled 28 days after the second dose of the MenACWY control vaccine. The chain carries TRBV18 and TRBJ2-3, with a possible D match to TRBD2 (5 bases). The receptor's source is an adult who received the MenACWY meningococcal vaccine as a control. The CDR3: CASSPPGGTDTQYF. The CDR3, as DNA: TGTGCCAGCTCACCACCGGGAGGCACAGATACGCAGTATTTT.